Presented here are 2 T cell receptor beta chains from one specimen sequenced in a study of CD8 T cells in cerebrospinal fluid in Alzheimer's disease. TCRdb re-analyzed the 10x single-cell sequencing reads; it lists each CDR3 protein once, without DNA. Listed are 580 or so distinct CDR3 sequences; approximately 10% falls within the top ten. The sample consisted of cerebrospinal fluid. The receptors were sampled from a human donor with Parkinson's disease.

Measured by frequency, this clonotype is large. This CDR3 is CSAAADGNTEAFF. This chain links TRBV20-1 with TRBJ1-1. In germline, CDR1 is DFQATT, CDR2 SNEGSKA (reference sequence). The CDR3 runs 13 residues.

In terms of frequency, this clonotype is medium-sized. The chain carries TRBV6-1 and TRBJ2-7. This CDR3 region has 15 residues. Germline CDR1 is MNHNS and CDR2 is SASEGT. Here the CDR3 reads CASSEATDSSYEQYF.